This TCR beta chain was obtained from a study of blood T cell repertoires in COVID-19. The germline CDR1 and CDR2 sequences are SGHAT and FQNNGV. This CDR3 spans 16 amino acids. V lost 5 bases and J lost 3; bases outside the gene matches: 11. Among Cohort 3 donors, those recovered had two negative PCRs, clearance, or symptom resolution. Measured with immunoSEQ multiplex PCR; TCRdb has only the in-frame clones, and not every one. Among approximately 200,000 clones, roughly four fifths were seen once, and the ten largest hold roughly 12%. This clonotype was sampled from a man aged 35-49 years who had recovered from COVID-19. Sequences were obtained from PBMCs or T cells enriched from blood (not recorded which). The chain is built from TRBV11-2 and TRBJ2-3; 7 positions match TRBD2. CDR3 nucleotides: TGTGCCAGCAGCCAACACCCAGCGGGGTTGACAGATACGCAGTATTTT. Amino acid sequence: CASSQHPAGLTDTQYF.